This T cell receptor (beta chain) emerged from a study of glioma-infiltrating T cells after dendritic cell vaccination. Trimming cost V 10 bases and J 7 bases, with 20 bases left between them. The CDR3 contains 13 residues. From germline, CDR1 is LNHDA and CDR2 SQIVND (reference sequence). This table comes from immunoSEQ multiplex PCR, and its TCRdb copy is limited to in-frame clones, with some not included. This table has some 100,000 clones, over 65% appearing once. The sequence was obtained from a human donor with glioblastoma. The starting material was blood, obtained before dendritic cell vaccination. The rearrangement uses TRBV19 and TRBJ2-7, with D tentatively TRBD1 (7 bases). The CDR3 nucleotides read TGTGCCACCCCCAAGGAGGGGGCAGGGGAGCAGTACTTC. Its translation: CATPKEGAGEQYF.